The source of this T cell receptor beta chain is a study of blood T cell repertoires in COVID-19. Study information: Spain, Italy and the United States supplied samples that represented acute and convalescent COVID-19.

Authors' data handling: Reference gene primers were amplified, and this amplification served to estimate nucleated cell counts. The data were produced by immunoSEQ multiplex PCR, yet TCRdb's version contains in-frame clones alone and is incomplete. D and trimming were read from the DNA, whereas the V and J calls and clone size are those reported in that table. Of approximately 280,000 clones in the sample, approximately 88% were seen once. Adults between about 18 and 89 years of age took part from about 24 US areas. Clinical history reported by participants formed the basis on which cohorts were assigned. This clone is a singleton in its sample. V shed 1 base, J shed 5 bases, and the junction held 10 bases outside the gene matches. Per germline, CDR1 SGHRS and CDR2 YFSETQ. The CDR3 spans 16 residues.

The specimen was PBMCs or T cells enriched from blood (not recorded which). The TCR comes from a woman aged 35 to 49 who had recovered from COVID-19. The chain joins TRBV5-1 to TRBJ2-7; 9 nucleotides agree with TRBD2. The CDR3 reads CASSLNAGGPLNEQYF. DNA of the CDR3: TGCGCCAGCAGCTTGAACGCGGGAGGGCCGTTAAACGAGCAGTACTTC.